This TCR beta chain was recovered during a study of T cell responses to AZD1222 COVID-19 vaccine. Profiling relied on immunoSEQ multiplex PCR, and the TCRdb table lists in-frame clones only, not all of them. The sample yields about 120,000 clones, 75% to 90% seen once. Germline V gives CDR1 SGHRS, CDR2 YFSETQ. The V and J ends lost 2 bases and 0 bases, in that order; junction bases with no gene match: 2. CDR3 length: 15 residues. This specimen was peripheral blood, taken on day 0 of AZD1222 vaccination. V is TRBV5-1 and J is TRBJ2-7, with 10 bases matching TRBD1. The sequence derives from an adult in good health. The CDR3 is CASSFGTGDSYEQYF. CDR3 nucleotides: TGCGCCAGCAGCTTCGGGACAGGGGACTCCTACGAGCAGTACTTC.